Listed below are T cell receptor beta chains from one sample, sequenced in a study of blood T cell repertoires in COVID-19. Produced via immunoSEQ multiplex PCR; TCRdb's table is partial and in-frame only. The table includes 200,000 to 250,000 clones, about 86% detected once. The sample was PBMCs or T cells enriched from blood (not recorded which). The receptors come from a woman in her 40s with acute COVID-19. Each CDR3 is given with its conserved first and last residue. Fields, in order: V gene, clone size, J gene, D gene, CDR3 DNA, CDR3 protein. The D gene is left open where the match is weak. Clone size is stated in some rows and not others, as once, few, many or a class when expanded.

TRBV7-9,NA,TRBJ2-1,TRBD1,TGTGCCAGCAGCAAGGGACAGGGCTACAATGAGCAGTTCTTC,CASSKGQGYNEQFF
TRBV5-1,NA,TRBJ1-1,NA,TGCGCCAGCAGCCCTCTTCTAGGGGGGGAAACTGAAGCTTTCTTT,CASSPLLGGETEAFF
TRBV15,NA,TRBJ2-7,NA,TGTGCCACCAGCAGTCAGTACTATCCACACTCCTACGAGCAGTACTTC,CATSSQYYPHSYEQYF
TRBV6-5,NA,TRBJ2-2,NA,TGTGCCAGCTTTACTACGGCTTTCGGCGGGGAGCTGTTTTTT,CASFTTAFGGELFF
TRBV19,NA,TRBJ2-7,NA,TGTGCCAGTAGTATTTCAGGGTATTCGAACTACGAGCAGTACTTC,CASSISGYSNYEQYF
TRBV3-1/TRBV3-2,NA,TRBJ2-1,NA,TGTGCCAGCAGCCAAGAGAGGCCGGCTAGTAGGCAGTTCTTC,CASSQERPASRQFF
TRBV5-1,few,TRBJ2-1,NA,TGCGCCAGCAGCTTGGGAGAATCCGACTACAATGAGCAGTTCTTC,CASSLGESDYNEQFF
TRBV24-1,many,TRBJ1-1,NA,TGTGCCACCCGCGCGGGGGGGAGGAACACTGAAGCTTTCTTT,CATRAGGRNTEAFF
TRBV6-1,once,TRBJ1-2,TRBD1,TGTGCCAGCAGTGGAGCAAGGACAGGGGCCTATGGCTACACCTTC,CASSGARTGAYGYTF
TRBV7-3,NA,TRBJ2-1,NA,TGTGCCAGCAGCCTCGACAACCCCGGCAATGAGCAGTTCTTC,CASSLDNPGNEQFF
TRBV28,NA,TRBJ1-1,TRBD1,TGTGCCAGCGGGGAACAGGGGGCTTTCACTGAAGCTTTCTTT,CASGEQGAFTEAFF
TRBV19,NA,TRBJ1-1,NA,TGTGCCACCCAGGACAGACTGAACACTGAAGCTTTCTTT,CATQDRLNTEAFF
TRBV7-2,NA,TRBJ1-2,NA,TGTGCCAGCAGCCTACTGACAGAGAGAAAGGGCTACACCTTC,CASSLLTERKGYTF
TRBV3-1/TRBV3-2,NA,TRBJ2-2,TRBD2,TGTGCCAGCAGCCAGGGGGGGATCGGGGAGCTGTTTTTT,CASSQGGIGELFF
TRBV11-2,NA,TRBJ1-2,TRBD1,TGTGCCAGCAGCACCCGACAGGGCGGTATGAATGGCTACACCTTC,CASSTRQGGMNGYTF
TRBV5-1,NA,TRBJ2-1,NA,TGCGCCAGCAGCTTGGAACAGGCGTTGGTGAATGAGCAGTTCTTC,CASSLEQALVNEQFF
TRBV6-5,NA,TRBJ2-3,NA,TGTGCCAGCAGTTACCAAAGCACAGATACGCAGTATTTT,CASSYQSTDTQYF
TRBV21-1,few,TRBJ2-7,NA,TGTGCCAGCAGCAAAGCGAGCGGGAGGGCCCTCGAGCAGTACTTC,CASSKASGRALEQYF
TRBV5-4,NA,TRBJ2-1,NA,TGTGCCAGCAGCTTGTGGGAGAATGAGCAGTTCTTC,CASSLWENEQFF
TRBV9,NA,TRBJ2-7,TRBD2,TGTGCCAGCAGCCCAGAAGGGACTAGCTACGAGCAGTACTTC,CASSPEGTSYEQYF
TRBV4-3,NA,TRBJ1-4,NA,TGCGCCAGCAGCCAAGATCTTAACAGGGTCATGGCTAATGAAAAACTGTTTTTT,CASSQDLNRVMANEKLFF
TRBV12-3/TRBV12-4,NA,TRBJ1-3,NA,TGTGCCAGCAGTCCCGCGTTTCCCATATATTTT,CASSPAFPIYF
TRBV6-2/TRBV6-3,NA,TRBJ2-5,TRBD1,TGTGCCAGCAGCACCAGGGGACAGGGGTTTTCGGAGACCCAGTACTTC,CASSTRGQGFSETQYF
TRBV14,NA,TRBJ1-5,NA,TGTGCCAGCAGCCTGATAGGGGACAATCAGCCCCAGCATTTT,CASSLIGDNQPQHF
TRBV14,NA,TRBJ2-7,TRBD2,TGTGCCAGCAGCCAGTTGCGCGGGAGTGGCTACGAGCAGTACTTC,CASSQLRGSGYEQYF
TRBV5-6,NA,TRBJ1-1,NA,TGTGCCAGCAGCAACCTCAGGGCTGAAGCTTTCTTT,CASSNLRAEAFF
TRBV27,NA,TRBJ2-1,NA,TGTGCCAGTAGGGGGGGTACCTACAATGAGCAGTTCTTC,CASRGGTYNEQFF
TRBV7-2,NA,TRBJ2-7,TRBD2,TGTGCCAGCAGCTCCCAAACTGGGGTAGCGGGGCTTGGTCCCTACGAGCAGTACTTC,CASSSQTGVAGLGPYEQYF
TRBV6-1,NA,TRBJ1-6,NA,TGTGCCAGCAGTGAGCTACTGAGCTCCTATAATTCACCCCTCCACTTT,CASSELLSSYNSPLHF
TRBV5-1,NA,TRBJ2-1,NA,TGCGCCAGCAGTTCCGGACAGTCCTACAATGAGCAGTTCTTC,CASSSGQSYNEQFF
TRBV4-2,NA,TRBJ2-7,TRBD2,TGTGCCAGCAGCCCCAGTGGGACTAGCGGGAGTATAGGCGAGCAGTACTTC,CASSPSGTSGSIGEQYF
TRBV4-3,NA,TRBJ2-3,TRBD2,TGCGCCAGCAGCCAAGTGGCTAGCGGGATTTTGGATACGCAGTATTTT,CASSQVASGILDTQYF
TRBV6-5,NA,TRBJ1-4,NA,TGTGCCAGCAGAAGGGAAGGGGTCCTAAATGAAAAACTGTTTTTT,CASRREGVLNEKLFF
TRBV18,NA,TRBJ2-7,TRBD2,TGTGCCAGCTCCCCCGGGACTAGCTCCTACGAGCAGTACTTC,CASSPGTSSYEQYF
TRBV7-2,NA,TRBJ1-5,TRBD1,TGTGCCAGCAGGGGAAGAGGGACAGATCTGACTCAGCCCCAGCATTTT,CASRGRGTDLTQPQHF
TRBV27,once,TRBJ1-5,NA,TGTGCCAGCAGGGCGGGTCCCCAACAGCCCCAGCATTTT,CASRAGPQQPQHF
TRBV7-9,NA,TRBJ2-6,NA,TGTGCCAGCAGCCTCGGGGGGCAGGGGGCAGGCCCTGGGGCCAACGTCCTGACTTTC,CASSLGGQGAGPGANVLTF
TRBV9,NA,TRBJ2-3,TRBD2,TGTGCCAGCAGCGTAGGCGGTAGCGGGAGGGATACGCAGTATTTT,CASSVGGSGRDTQYF
TRBV7-9,once,TRBJ1-2,TRBD1,TGTGCCAGCACCAGACAGGGGCTGAACTATGGCTACACCTTC,CASTRQGLNYGYTF
TRBV9,NA,TRBJ2-3,TRBD2,TGTGCCAGCAGTAGCGGGATTGGGGGAGATACGCAGTATTTT,CASSSGIGGDTQYF
TRBV6-2/TRBV6-3,NA,TRBJ2-1,TRBD2,TGTGCCAGCAGTTACTCCCGACTAGCGGAGGAGCAGTTCTTC,CASSYSRLAEEQFF
TRBV10-2,NA,TRBJ2-2,TRBD1,TGCGCCAGCAGCAAAGACAGGGCGAACACCGGGGAGCTGTTTTTT,CASSKDRANTGELFF
TRBV28,NA,TRBJ1-2,NA,TGTGCCAGCAGCCAAAACAGGGCTCTTGACTATGGCTACACCTTC,CASSQNRALDYGYTF
TRBV11-2,NA,TRBJ1-5,NA,TGTGCCAGCAGCGCGCTCACCTCAGGGGGCAATCAGCCCCAGCATTTT,CASSALTSGGNQPQHF
TRBV28,NA,TRBJ2-2,NA,TGTGCCAGCAGACTGGTAGACGGGGAGCTGTTTTTT,CASRLVDGELFF
TRBV20-1,NA,TRBJ2-3,NA,TGCAGTGCCCTGAGTGTAGATACGCAGTATTTT,CSALSVDTQYF
TRBV28,NA,TRBJ1-3,TRBD1,TGTGCCAGCAGTTCGTCCCGACAGGGGAGCTCTGGAAACACCATATATTTT,CASSSSRQGSSGNTIYF
TRBV5-1,NA,TRBJ2-5,NA,TGCGCCAGCAGCCCCCCTGGTGGAGGGCCAGAGACCCAGTACTTC,CASSPPGGGPETQYF